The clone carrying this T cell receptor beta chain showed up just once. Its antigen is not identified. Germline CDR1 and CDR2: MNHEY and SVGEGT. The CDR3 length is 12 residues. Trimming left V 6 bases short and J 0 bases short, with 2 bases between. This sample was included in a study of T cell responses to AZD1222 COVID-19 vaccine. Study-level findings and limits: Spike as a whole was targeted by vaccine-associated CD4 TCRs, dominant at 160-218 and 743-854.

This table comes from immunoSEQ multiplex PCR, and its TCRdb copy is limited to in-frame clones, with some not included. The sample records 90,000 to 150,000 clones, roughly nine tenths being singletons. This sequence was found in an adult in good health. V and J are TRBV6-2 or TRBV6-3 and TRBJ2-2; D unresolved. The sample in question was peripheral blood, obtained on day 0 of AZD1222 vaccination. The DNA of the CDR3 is TGTGCCAGCAGCACGAACACCGGGGAGCTGTTTTTT. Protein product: CASSTNTGELFF.